The entry below describes one T cell receptor (beta chain). The antigen is unknown. The CDR3 runs to 15 residues. Germline lookup yields CDR1 SGHRS and CDR2 YFSETQ. Trimming took 4 bases from V and 5 from J; bases not matched to a gene: 2. This record belongs to a study of post-analysis software for immune sequencing data. Built from TCR beta cDNA, the libraries had unique molecular identifiers in them. TCRdb fed the PCR reads into MiXCR, producing one record per CDR3 protein. The sample holds around 400,000 distinct CDR3 sequences; roughly 40% are singletons and the top ten take 7.6%. Study outcomes and limitations: Patients showed TRBV5-6, TRBV5-1 and TRBV20-1 among five TRBV segments more frequent than in controls.

The gene calls are TRBV5-1 and TRBJ2-1; 14 bases map to TRBD2. Sample: blood. The sequence came from a girl aged 2-9 years with multiple sclerosis. In nucleotides, the CDR3 is TGCGCCAGCAGCCCGGGACTAGCGGGGGACAATGAGCAGTTCTTC. Residues: CASSPGLAGDNEQFF.